This T cell receptor beta chain was documented in a study of blood T cell repertoires in COVID-19. V was pared by 0 bases and J by 7 bases, with 8 bases between. The length of the CDR3 is 12 residues. Germline V gene lookup returns CDR1 SGHDT and CDR2 YYEEEE. TCRdb keeps only in-frame clones here, not all; method: immunoSEQ multiplex PCR. The table shows under 300,000 clones, with around four fifths occurring only once. The V gene is TRBV5-6, the J gene TRBJ2-7, with D uncertain. This clonotype originated in a young man who had recovered from COVID-19. Sequenced sample: peripheral blood. The CDR3 loop reads CASSLGAREQYF. The CDR3 DNA reads TGTGCCAGCAGCTTGGGGGCCCGGGAGCAGTACTTC.